This T cell receptor beta chain was sequenced in a study of siplizumab effects on memory and regulatory T cells. Study conclusions and caveats: The study did not confirm that proliferating Tregs from siplizumab cultures were suppressive. Memory cells seemed less diverse than naive T cells, which also seemed major contributors to the alloresponse. Reactions containing siplizumab showed mappable alloreactive CD4+ clones averaging roughly 70% Treg-derived, versus 26.9% in controls. Most proliferating CD4+ or CD8+ clones, roughly 75-95%, had no naive or memory assignment.

Repertoires were generated with immunoSEQ multiplex PCR, while TCRdb's copy carries only in-frame clones and drops some. The table shows tens of thousands of clones, with about 87% occurring only once. As to this clone: Its specificity is unknown.

From germline, CDR1 is MDHEN and CDR2 SYDVKM. V gave up 2 bases and J gave up 4 bases, with 18 bases separating them. This CDR3 contains 16 residues. The clonotype comes from a human donor in good health. The sequenced sample consisted of Tregs sorted from blood. This chain uses TRBV28 with TRBJ2-7, with D perhaps matching TRBD1 (5 bases). CDR3 nucleotides: TGTGCCAGCAGTTTAGTGTGGGGCCCTCCATGGTACGAGCAGTACTTC. Translation gives CASSLVWGPPWYEQYF.